Shown below are 24 T cell receptor beta chains from a single sample sequenced in a study of blood T cell repertoires in COVID-19. Sequencing used immunoSEQ multiplex PCR; TCRdb keeps in-frame clones, though not all of them. The sample yields about 52,000 clones, approximately 83% seen once. The sample comprised peripheral blood. The source is a man older than 75 with COVID-19, enrolled during active disease.

The rearrangement links TRBV2 to TRBJ2-2, with D unresolved. V was shortened by 7 bases and J by 5 bases, with 8 bases between the two germline ends. This CDR3 comprises 12 residues. CDR1 is SNHLY and CDR2 is FYNNEI in the germline V gene. The CDR3 region has the DNA TGTGCCAGCACCGAGAGGACCGGGGAGCTGTTTTTT. Translated, it gives CASTERTGELFF.

The CDR3 DNA is TGTGCCAGCAACCGCCGGGACAACTACGAGCAGTACTTC. Its protein is CASNRRDNYEQYF. The chain couples TRBV27 to TRBJ2-7; tentatively, D is TRBD1 (6 bases). Germline V lookup: CDR1 MNHEY, CDR2 SMNVEV (reference sequence). The CDR3 sequence is 13 residues long. Trimming shortened V by 7 bases and J by 3 bases, and 13 bases separated the two germline ends.

The rearrangement joins TRBV19 to TRBJ1-1; 7 bases fit TRBD1. Germline loops: CDR1 LNHDA, CDR2 SQIVND (reference sequence). Trimming took 2 bases from V and 7 from J; bases not matched to a gene: 4. The CDR3 length is 13 residues. The CDR3 loop reads CASSIRGQLEAFF. The CDR3 nucleotides are TGTGCCAGTAGTATACGGGGACAGCTTGAAGCTTTCTTT.

Regarding this clone: Other DNA sequences from this sample encode an identical CDR3 as well. The CDR3 DNA is TGTGCCAGCAGTTGGACAGGTAGCAATCAGCCCCAGCATTTT. Translating it yields CASSWTGSNQPQHF. The chain joins TRBV28 to TRBJ1-5, with 7 bases identical to TRBD1. The junction had 0 bases not matched to a gene; V was cut back by 4 bases and J by 0 bases. The CDR3 length is 14 residues. The V gene's germline CDR1 is MDHEN and CDR2 SYDVKM.

The V gene is TRBV6-1, the J gene TRBJ1-1; tentative D call: TRBD1 (5 bases). Germline V gene sequence: CDR1 MNHNS, CDR2 SASEGT. The CDR3 runs to 17 residues. Between the trimmed V and J ends, which lost 6 bases and 4 bases, there was a span of 24 bases. The CDR3 bases are TGTGCCAGCAGCGAAAGAGTGGGGCGCCGGGTTGGCACTGAAGCTTTCTTT. Residues: CASSERVGRRVGTEAFF.

V gene TRBV28 combines with J gene TRBJ2-7; 12 positions match TRBD1. Germline V lookup: CDR1 MDHEN, CDR2 SYDVKM. V lost 3 bases, J lost 7 bases, and 7 bases stayed unmatched. The CDR3 is 15 residues long. The CDR3 DNA sequence: TGTGCCAGCAGTTTCGCGGGACAGGGGGCCAAGGAGCAGTACTTC. Translated: CASSFAGQGAKEQYF.

The chain links TRBV15 to TRBJ1-6, with 7 bases fitting TRBD1. Germline assignment: CDR1 LNHNV and CDR2 YYDKDF (reference sequence). The CDR3 totals 17 residues. Germline trimming cut 0 bases from V and 7 bases from J; bases unmatched to any gene: 9. The chain's CDR3 is CATSRDLLRRGNSPLHF. DNA of the CDR3: TGTGCCACCAGCAGAGATCTTTTGCGCAGGGGGAATTCACCCCTCCACTTT.

This clone was counted once. The V call is TRBV24-1, the J call TRBJ1-5; a weak D match, TRBD1 (6 bases). CDR3 length equals 12 residues. V dropped 10 bases and J dropped 3 bases, with 9 bases sitting between them. CDR1 KGHDR and CDR2 SFDVKD come from the germline V gene. CDR3: CATGHLNQPQHF. Here the CDR3 DNA reads TGTGCCACGGGACACCTCAATCAGCCCCAGCATTTT.

V and J are TRBV3-1 (or the pseudogene TRBV3-2) and TRBJ2-1; 9 nucleotides align to TRBD2. Germline assignment: CDR1 LGHDT and CDR2 YNNKEL (reference sequence). The J segment lost 0 bases and the V segment lost 6 bases, leaving 3 bases of the junction unmatched. The CDR3 contains 15 residues. CDR3 protein: CASRSSGGSYNEQFF. The CDR3 region has the DNA TGTGCCAGCAGGAGTAGCGGGGGCTCCTACAATGAGCAGTTCTTC.

The V and J genes are TRBV7-2 and TRBJ1-2; D may be TRBD1 (6 bases). CDR1 and CDR2 from the germline V gene are SGHTA and FQGNSA. CDR3 length: 14 amino acids. V was shortened by 3 bases and J by 2 bases, with 10 bases between the two germline ends. CDR3 in amino acids: CASSLGRGNYGYTF. The CDR3 coding sequence is TGTGCCAGCAGCTTGGGCAGGGGCAACTATGGCTACACCTTC.

There are a few counts of this clone. This chain uses TRBV3-1 (or the pseudogene TRBV3-2) with TRBJ2-1; TRBD2 might be the D (5 bases). Germline CDR1 LGHDT, CDR2 YNNKEL (reference sequence). Trimming stripped 0 bases from V and 8 bases from J, with 20 bases between. The CDR3 covers 17 residues. The CDR3 is CASSQDISSMAVDEQFF. DNA of the CDR3: TGTGCCAGCAGCCAAGATATCTCTAGCATGGCGGTCGATGAGCAGTTCTTC.

This clone came up once. The gene calls are TRBV2 and TRBJ2-3; 7 bases are a match to TRBD2. This CDR3 is built from 14 residues. Germline V gene data show CDR1 as SNHLY and CDR2 as FYNNEI. V shed 3 bases and J 6 bases; nucleotides not matched to a gene: 6. The CDR3: CASSEREGTDTQYF. The CDR3 DNA is TGTGCCAGCAGTGAGAGGGAGGGGACCGATACGCAGTATTTT.

This sequence joins TRBV15 and TRBJ1-1; D not certain. This CDR3 is built from 16 residues. V shed 0 bases and J shed 1 base, with 12 bases lying between them. The germline CDR1 and CDR2 sequences are LNHNV and YYDKDF (reference sequence). The CDR3 sequence is CATSRDPLSGNTEAFF. Here the CDR3 DNA reads TGTGCCACCAGCAGAGACCCCCTGTCGGGGAACACTGAAGCTTTCTTT.

The chain joins TRBV5-1 to TRBJ2-7, with TRBD2 matching 14 bases. This CDR3 is built from 17 residues. The germline gives CDR1 SGHRS, CDR2 YFSETQ. V lost 4 bases and J lost 7; bases outside the gene matches: 13. CDR3 nucleotides: TGCGCCAGCAGCCCCCGGTCCGGGACTAGCGGGGGAGGGGAGCAGTACTTC. Protein: CASSPRSGTSGGGEQYF.

This clone appeared a single time. V usage is TRBV19 and J usage is TRBJ1-5; 10 nucleotides match TRBD1. This CDR3 is built from 15 residues. Germline CDR1 is LNHDA and CDR2 is SQIVND (reference sequence). The ends lost 7 bases at V and 4 bases at J; junction bases unmatched: 7. The DNA of the CDR3 is TGTGCCAGTATAGACCGGGACAGGGGTAATCAGCCCCAGCATTTT. Amino acid sequence: CASIDRDRGNQPQHF.

The gene calls are TRBV9 and TRBJ2-5; 9 positions agree with TRBD2. The CDR3 length is 15 residues. The V gene's germline CDR1 is SGDLS and CDR2 YYNGEE. After removal of 0 bases from V and 5 bases from J, the junction contained 5 bases not matched to a gene. In DNA form, the CDR3 reads TGTGCCAGCAGCGTAGGGGCGGGGGGGCTTGAGACCCAGTACTTC. It yields the protein CASSVGAGGLETQYF.

The chain employs TRBV10-3 and TRBJ1-5; D ambiguous. This CDR3 contains 16 residues. CDR1 is ENHRY, CDR2 SYGVKD, per germline. The ends were cut back, 0 bases at V and 6 bases at J, with 15 bases in the middle. This CDR3 is CAISESGIPEFQPQHF. CDR3 DNA sequence: TGTGCCATCAGTGAGTCGGGCATTCCAGAATTTCAGCCCCAGCATTTT.

The CDR3 reads CASMWGQGTDGYTF. CDR3 nucleotide sequence: TGTGCCAGCATGTGGGGGCAGGGAACGGATGGCTACACCTTC. V and J are TRBV6-5 and TRBJ1-2; a weak D match, TRBD1 (6 bases). V lost 7 bases and J lost 6, with 18 bases in between. Per the germline V gene, CDR1 is MNHEY and CDR2 is SVGAGI. The length of the CDR3 is 14 residues.

The chain recombines TRBV30 with TRBJ1-5; 9 bases are a match to TRBD1. Germline values: CDR1 GTSNPN, CDR2 SVGIG (reference sequence). The CDR3 is 17 residues long. The J segment lost 0 bases and the V segment lost 3 bases, leaving 9 bases of the junction unmatched. The CDR3 spells CAWSATGTGLSNQPQHF. DNA of the CDR3: TGTGCCTGGAGCGCGACCGGGACAGGGCTTAGCAATCAGCCCCAGCATTTT.

CDR3 nucleotide sequence: TGTGCCAGCAGTGGTAACCCGGGGGAGACCCAGTACTTC. Protein sequence: CASSGNPGETQYF. The chain recombines TRBV2 with TRBJ2-5, with D maybe TRBD2 (5 bases). V was trimmed by 4 bases and J by 5 bases, leaving 11 bases between them. The CDR3 extends over 13 amino acids. Germline loops: CDR1 SNHLY, CDR2 FYNNEI.

A single count supports this clone. V is TRBV6-6 and J is TRBJ1-5, with D possibly TRBD1 on 6 matching bases. V shed 5 bases and J shed 5 bases, with 10 bases lying between them. This CDR3 is built from 13 residues. The germline gives CDR1 MNHNY, CDR2 SVGAGI (reference sequence). The CDR3 DNA reads as TGTGCCAGCAGTCCTAAGGGGGATCAGCCCCAGCATTTT. Encoded protein: CASSPKGDQPQHF.

J is TRBJ2-2 and V is TRBV10-3; TRBD2 aligns across 9 bases. This CDR3 comprises 18 residues. V lost 2 bases, J lost 6 bases, and 13 bases stayed unmatched. Germline V gene sequence: CDR1 ENHRY, CDR2 SYGVKD. CDR3 bases: TGTGCCATCAGTGAGGGGATAGCGGGAGCAAACTCGGCCGGGGAGCTGTTTTTT. Protein sequence: CAISEGIAGANSAGELFF.

The chain joins TRBV18 to TRBJ2-6; 7 bases are shared with TRBD1. Germline V gives CDR1 KGHSH, CDR2 LQKENI. The CDR3 is 17 residues long. V shed 3 bases and J 0 bases; nucleotides not matched to a gene: 5. CDR3 sequence (DNA): TGTGCCAGCTCACCTTCACAGGGGATCTCTGGGGCCAACGTCCTGACTTTC. As protein: CASSPSQGISGANVLTF.

This clone showed up just a few times. This sequence joins TRBV12-3 or TRBV12-4 and TRBJ1-1; D is unclear. V was shortened by 5 bases and J by 1 base, with 8 bases between the two germline ends. CDR3 length equals 13 residues. CDR3 in amino acids: CASSRRRNTEAFF. The CDR3 DNA reads as TGTGCCAGCAGTCGCAGGCGGAACACTGAAGCTTTCTTT.